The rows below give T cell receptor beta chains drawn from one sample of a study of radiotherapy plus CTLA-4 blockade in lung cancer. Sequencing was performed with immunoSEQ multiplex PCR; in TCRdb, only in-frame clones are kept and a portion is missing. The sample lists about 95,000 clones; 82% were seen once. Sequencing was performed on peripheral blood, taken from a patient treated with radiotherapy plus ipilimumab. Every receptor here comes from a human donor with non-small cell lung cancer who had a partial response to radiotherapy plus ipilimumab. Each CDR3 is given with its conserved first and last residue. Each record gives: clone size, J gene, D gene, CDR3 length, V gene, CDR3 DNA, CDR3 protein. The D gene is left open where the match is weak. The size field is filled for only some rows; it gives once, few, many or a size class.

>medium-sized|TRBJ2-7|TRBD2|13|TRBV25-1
TGTGCCAGTTTAGCGGGGAGCTCCTACGAGCAGTACTTC
CASLAGSSYEQYF
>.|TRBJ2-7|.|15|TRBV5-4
TGTGCCAGCAGCTTGGAGGAGGCGGAAACAACCGGGCAGTACTTC
CASSLEEAETTGQYF
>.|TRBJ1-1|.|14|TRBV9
TGTGCCAGCAGCGCAAGTCCCCGGGGGGAGCAAGCTTTCTTT
CASSASPRGEQAFF
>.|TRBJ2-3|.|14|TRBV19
TGTGCCAGTAGTGTGGACACGATCACAGATACGCAGTATTTT
CASSVDTITDTQYF
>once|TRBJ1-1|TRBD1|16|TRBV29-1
TGCAGCGTTGACCTCGACAGGGCGTCGTGGAACACTGAAGCTTTCTTT
CSVDLDRASWNTEAFF
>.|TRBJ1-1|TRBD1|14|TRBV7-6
TGTGCCAGCAGAAAACAGGGGGCGTGGACTGAAGCTTTCTTT
CASRKQGAWTEAFF
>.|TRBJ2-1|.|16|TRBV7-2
TGTGCCAGCAGCTTAGGCGGACCCCGGGGGTCGGGCGAGCAGTTCTTC
CASSLGGPRGSGEQFF
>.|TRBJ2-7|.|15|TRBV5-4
TGTGCCAGCAGCCCGTCTTTCGCGGTCTCCTACGAGCAGTACTTC
CASSPSFAVSYEQYF
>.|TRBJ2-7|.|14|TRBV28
TGTGCCAGCGCAAACCAGGAGGGAGCGGACGAGCAGTACTTC
CASANQEGADEQYF
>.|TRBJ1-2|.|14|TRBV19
TGTGCCAGTAGCATGGGGGACTCCTACTATGGCTACACCTTC
CASSMGDSYYGYTF
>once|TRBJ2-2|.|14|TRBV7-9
TGTGCCAGCAGCTCAGGGTATGGCACCGGGGAGCTGTTTTTT
CASSSGYGTGELFF
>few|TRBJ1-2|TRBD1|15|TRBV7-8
TGTGCCAGCAGCTTAGGCGGGACAGGGACCTATGGCTACACCTTC
CASSLGGTGTYGYTF
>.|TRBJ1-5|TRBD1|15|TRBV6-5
TGTGCCAGCAGTACCCGGGACAGGGGCCATCAGCCCCAGCATTTT
CASSTRDRGHQPQHF
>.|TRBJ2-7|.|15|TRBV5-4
TGTGCCAGCAGCTCCCCGAATACTAGGATAGGCGAGCAGTACTTC
CASSSPNTRIGEQYF
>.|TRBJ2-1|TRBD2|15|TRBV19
TGTGCCAGTAGTATAGCTCTAGCGGGAGTCAATGAGCAGTTCTTC
CASSIALAGVNEQFF
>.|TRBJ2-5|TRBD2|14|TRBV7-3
TGTGCCAGCAGCCCCGGGGGGGCCCAAGAGACCCAGTACTTC
CASSPGGAQETQYF
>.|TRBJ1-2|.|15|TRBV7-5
TGTGTCAGAAGCATCTGGGACATGTCTAACTATGGCTACACCTTC
CVRSIWDMSNYGYTF
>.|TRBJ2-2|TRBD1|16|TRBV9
TGTGCCAGCAGCCCAAAACAGGGGACGAACACCGGGGAGCTGTTTTTT
CASSPKQGTNTGELFF
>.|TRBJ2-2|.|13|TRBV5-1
TGCGCCAGCAGCTTTGAGGAAACCGGGGAGCTGTTTTTT
CASSFEETGELFF
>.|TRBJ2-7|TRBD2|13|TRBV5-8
TGTGCCAGCACACTAGCGCGGACCTACGAGCAGTACTTC
CASTLARTYEQYF
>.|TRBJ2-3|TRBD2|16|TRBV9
TGTGCCAGCAGCGTAGCGGCTAGCGGGAGGGCAGATACGCAGTATTTT
CASSVAASGRADTQYF
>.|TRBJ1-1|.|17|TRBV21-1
TGTGCCAGCAGCAGTGGGACAGGGGTGAGGGTGAACACTGAAGCTTTCTTT
CASSSGTGVRVNTEAFF
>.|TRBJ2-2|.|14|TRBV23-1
TGCGCCAGCAGCAGCACAGGGTTGCCCGGGGAGCTGTTTTTT
CASSSTGLPGELFF
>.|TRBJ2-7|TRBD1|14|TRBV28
TGTGCCAGCAGTCCCTTAGGACAGGGTAGCGAGCAGTACTTC
CASSPLGQGSEQYF
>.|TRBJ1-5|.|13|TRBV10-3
TGTGCCATCAGTTTGGGGGCCGCTCAGCCCCAGCATTTT
CAISLGAAQPQHF
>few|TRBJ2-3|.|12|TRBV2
TGTGCCAGCAGCAGGGGCACAGATACGCAGTATTTT
CASSRGTDTQYF
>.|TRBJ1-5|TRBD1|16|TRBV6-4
TGTGCCAGCTCCCACTCCAGGGGGCGAGCCAATCAGCCCCAGCATTTT
CASSHSRGRANQPQHF
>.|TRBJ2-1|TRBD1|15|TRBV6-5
TGTGCCAGCAGTACAGGGGGCGCGTCCTACAATGAGCAGTTCTTC
CASSTGGASYNEQFF
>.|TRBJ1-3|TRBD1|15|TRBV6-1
TGTGCCAGCAGTATGACAGGGCACTTTGGAAACACCATATATTTT
CASSMTGHFGNTIYF
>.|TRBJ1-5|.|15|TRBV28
TGTGCCAGCAGTTATGGGGGGGGTAGCAATCAGCCCCAGCATTTT
CASSYGGGSNQPQHF
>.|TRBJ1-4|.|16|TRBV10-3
TGTGCCATCAGTGAGTCCGGCGGGTCTGCGGATGAAAAACTGTTTTTT
CAISESGGSADEKLFF
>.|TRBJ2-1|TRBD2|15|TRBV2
TGTGCCAGCAGTACACTAGCGGGAGCCTACAATGAGCAGTTCTTC
CASSTLAGAYNEQFF
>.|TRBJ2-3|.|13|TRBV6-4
TGTGCCAGCAGAGGGACTTTGGCGAATACGCAGTATTTT
CASRGTLANTQYF
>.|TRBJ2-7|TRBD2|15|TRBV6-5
TGTGCCAGCAGTTACCTAGCGGGAGGACTCTACGAGCAGTACTTC
CASSYLAGGLYEQYF
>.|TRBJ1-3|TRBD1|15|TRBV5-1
TGCGCCAGCAGCCCCGGGGACAGGGAGTTGAACACCATATATTTT
CASSPGDRELNTIYF
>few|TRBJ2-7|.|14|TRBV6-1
TGTGCCAGCAGCCTGACCGGGGAACTCGACGAGCAGTACTTC
CASSLTGELDEQYF
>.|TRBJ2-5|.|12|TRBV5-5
TGTGCCAGCAGGTCAGGGGTAGAGACCCAGTACTTC
CASRSGVETQYF
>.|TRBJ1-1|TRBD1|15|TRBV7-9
TGTGCCAGCAGCCCAGCTCGGACAGGAGGTCGTGAAGCTTTCTTT
CASSPARTGGREAFF
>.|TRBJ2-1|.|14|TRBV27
TGTGCCAGCAGCCAGACTAGAAGAGACAATGAGCAGTTCTTC
CASSQTRRDNEQFF
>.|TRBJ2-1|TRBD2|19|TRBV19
TGTGCCAGTAGTCCCGGGACTAGCGAATCACCCATCTCCTACAATGAGCAGTTCTTC
CASSPGTSESPISYNEQFF
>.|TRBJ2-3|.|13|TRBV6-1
TGTGCCAGCAGTGAACACGGGGGAGATACGCAGTATTTT
CASSEHGGDTQYF
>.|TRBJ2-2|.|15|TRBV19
TGTGCCAGTAGTCCCACCGGGAGAGGTACCGGGGAGCTGTTTTTT
CASSPTGRGTGELFF
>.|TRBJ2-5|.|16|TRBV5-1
TGCGCCAGCAGCTTGAGGCAGCGGGCATACCAAGAGACCCAGTACTTC
CASSLRQRAYQETQYF
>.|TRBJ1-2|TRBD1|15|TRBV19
TGTGCCGGGGGACAGAGGGACGGCTACTTTGAGGGCTACACCTTC
CAGGQRDGYFEGYTF
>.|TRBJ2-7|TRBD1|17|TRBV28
TGTGCCAGCAGTTTAAGAGGAATGGGACAGGGCATGTACGAGCAGTACTTC
CASSLRGMGQGMYEQYF
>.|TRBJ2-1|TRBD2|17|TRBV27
TGTGCCAGCAGTATCTCGGGAGGGGGAGGGTGGGACAATGAGCAGTTCTTC
CASSISGGGGWDNEQFF
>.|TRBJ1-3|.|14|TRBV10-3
TGTGCCATCAGTTTTATATCCTCTGGAAACACCATATATTTT
CAISFISSGNTIYF
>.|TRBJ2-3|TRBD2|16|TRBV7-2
TGTGCCAGCAGCTTATTCAGCGGGAGGGCCAGAGATACGCAGTATTTT
CASSLFSGRARDTQYF
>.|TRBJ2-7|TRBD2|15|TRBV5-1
TGCGCCAGCAGCTTCACTAGCGGCTTCTCCTACGAGCAGTACTTC
CASSFTSGFSYEQYF
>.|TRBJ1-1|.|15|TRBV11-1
TGTGCCAGCAGCCTATCGTGGACTGCGAACACTGAAGCTTTCTTT
CASSLSWTANTEAFF
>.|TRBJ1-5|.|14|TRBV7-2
TGTGCCAGCAGCCCCCGGAGGGGCAATCAGCCCCAGCATTTT
CASSPRRGNQPQHF
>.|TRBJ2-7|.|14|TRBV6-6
TGTGCCAGCACCCGGAACAGGGAGTCCTACGAGCAGTACTTC
CASTRNRESYEQYF
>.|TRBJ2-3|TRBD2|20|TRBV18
TGTGCCAGCTCACCACCACCGGGACTAGCGGGAGAATTTGGCACAGATACGCAGTATTTT
CASSPPPGLAGEFGTDTQYF